The 9 T cell receptor beta chains listed next were all sequenced from one sample in a study of technical replicates of blood from a handful of donors. The protocol was immunoSEQ multiplex PCR, while the TCRdb copy is restricted to in-frame clones and leaves out a portion. The table shows 55,000 to 60,000 clones, with around 95% occurring only once. Sequenced: PBMCs. All receptors come from a human donor in good health. Some clones in this sample may be carry-over from other donors' samples.

The chain carries TRBV4-3 and TRBJ1-2; the match to TRBD1 covers 7 bases. Trimming at V came to 4 bases and at J to 8 bases, leaving 13 bases not matched to a gene. The CDR3 is 15 amino acids. Germline-derived CDR1 and CDR2 are LGHNA and YSLEER. Here the CDR3 DNA reads TGCGCCAGCAGCCGACCTGGGGACAGCGGGGGGGGCTACACCTTC. This gives the protein CASSRPGDSGGGYTF.

In its sample, this clone was seen once. The chain combines TRBV13 with TRBJ1-2; D unresolved. The CDR3 is made up of 15 amino acids. Trimming shortened V by 2 bases and J by 1 base, and 11 bases separated the two germline ends. Germline CDR1 and CDR2: PRHDT and FYEKMQ (reference sequence). Here the CDR3 reads CASSLMYEFNYGYTF. CDR3 coding DNA: TGTGCCAGCAGCTTAATGTATGAGTTTAACTATGGCTACACCTTC.

The rearrangement links TRBV5-1 to TRBJ1-2, with D perhaps TRBD1 (5 bases). CDR1 and CDR2 from the germline V gene are SGHRS and YFSETQ. The V gene lost 5 bases and the J gene lost 3 bases, with 11 bases spanning the gap. The CDR3 spans 13 residues. CDR3 amino acids: CASRLDSHYGYTF. The CDR3 nucleotides are TGCGCCAGCAGGCTTGACAGCCACTATGGCTACACCTTC.

This CDR3 is CASSQDFYRMAAEAFF. CDR3 DNA: TGCGCCAGCAGCCAAGATTTTTACAGGATGGCCGCTGAAGCTTTCTTT. The chain employs TRBV4-3 and TRBJ1-1; perhaps TRBD1 as D (5 bases). This CDR3 contains 16 residues. Trimming stripped 0 bases from V and 6 bases from J, with 17 bases between. The V gene's germline CDR1 is LGHNA and CDR2 YSLEER.

The chain is built from TRBV4-1 and TRBJ2-5, with 7 bases lining up with TRBD2. Losses at the gene ends were 5 bases for V and 5 bases for J; bases not matched to a gene: 11. The length of the CDR3 is 15 residues. Germline V lookup: CDR1 MGHRA, CDR2 YSYEKL. The CDR3 sequence: CASSKSSGGIETQYF. The CDR3 nucleotides are TGCGCCAGCAGCAAAAGTTCGGGAGGCATCGAGACCCAGTACTTC.

V gene TRBV9 combines with J gene TRBJ2-1; 10 nucleotides align to TRBD1. The CDR3 contains 15 residues. The ends lost 4 bases at V and 7 bases at J; junction bases unmatched: 8. Germline V gene data show CDR1 as SGDLS and CDR2 as YYNGEE. CDR3 loop: CASSPGQGVGNEQFF. CDR3 nucleotides: TGTGCCAGCAGCCCAGGACAGGGGGTAGGGAATGAGCAGTTCTTC.

The chain is built from TRBV5-4 and TRBJ2-3; 8 bases are shared with TRBD2. J was trimmed by 4 bases and V by 4 bases; bases with no gene match: 8. This CDR3 region has 15 residues. Germline V gene data show CDR1 as SGHNT and CDR2 as YYREEE (reference sequence). This chain's CDR3 is CASSPGKRESDTQYF. In DNA, the CDR3 is TGTGCCAGCAGCCCGGGCAAGCGGGAGTCAGATACGCAGTATTTT.

This clone appeared once. The rearrangement joins TRBV6-1 to TRBJ1-5, with no clear D. Between the trimmed V and J ends, which lost 2 bases and 0 bases, there was a span of 11 bases. From germline, CDR1 is MNHNS and CDR2 SASEGT. The CDR3 is 16 amino acids. As DNA, the CDR3 is TGTGCCAGCAGTGAATCTTGGCCAGATAGCAATCAGCCCCAGCATTTT. It yields the protein CASSESWPDSNQPQHF.

The chain joins TRBV27 to TRBJ1-5, with D possibly matching TRBD1 (6 bases). The ends were cut back, 6 bases at V and 2 bases at J, with 14 bases in the middle. Per germline, CDR1 MNHEY and CDR2 SMNVEV (reference sequence). The CDR3 has 15 residues. The CDR3 DNA reads as TGTGCCAGCAGCCCAGGGGTGTCGGGCAATCAGCCCCAGCATTTT. It encodes CASSPGVSGNQPQHF.